This TCR beta chain was found in a study of vaccination and CD4 T cells after COVID-19. Cultured CD4+ T cell DNA was sequenced using the Oncomine TCR Beta short-read assay. TCRdb used MiXCR to reprocess the PCR reads, holding one entry per CDR3 protein. The table has more than 10,000 distinct CDR3 sequences, approximately 75% seen once. This sample's treatment: approximately nine-day PBMC culture with coronavirus spike peptide pools or control peptides (ViraFEST assay). It was with approximately 9.2 IU/ml IL-2 and around 9.5 ug/ml peptide pools that 1.5 million to 2.5 million PBMCs per well were cultured. Germline loops: CDR1 DFQATT, CDR2 SNEGSKA (reference sequence). There are 15 residues in the CDR3. The V and J ends lost 0 bases and 12 bases respectively, with 21 bases between them. This clonotype was seen only a few times. The antigen remains undetermined.

The source of this sequence is a human donor who had recovered from COVID-19. This sequence joins TRBV20-1 and TRBJ1-5; D may be TRBD1 (5 bases). Sequencing used CD4+ T cells from blood, cultured in vitro. CDR3 loop: CSAREGGDPIRGQHF. The CDR3 coding sequence is TGCAGTGCTAGAGAGGGAGGGGACCCCATTCGGGGCCAGCATTTT.